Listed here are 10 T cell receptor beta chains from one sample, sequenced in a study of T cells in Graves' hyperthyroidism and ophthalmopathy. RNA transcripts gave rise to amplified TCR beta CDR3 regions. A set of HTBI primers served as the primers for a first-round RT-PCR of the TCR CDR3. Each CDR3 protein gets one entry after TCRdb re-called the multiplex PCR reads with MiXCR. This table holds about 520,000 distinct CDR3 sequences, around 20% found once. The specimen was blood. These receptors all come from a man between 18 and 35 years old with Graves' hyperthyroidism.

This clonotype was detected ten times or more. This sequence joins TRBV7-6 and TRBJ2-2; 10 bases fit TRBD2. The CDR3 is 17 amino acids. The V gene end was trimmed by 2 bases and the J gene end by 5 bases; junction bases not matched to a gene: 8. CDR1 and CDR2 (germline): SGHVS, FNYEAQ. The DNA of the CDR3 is TGTGCCAGCAGCTTAATCCCTAGCGGGGGAGGTACCGGGGAGCTGTTTTTT. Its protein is CASSLIPSGGGTGELFF.

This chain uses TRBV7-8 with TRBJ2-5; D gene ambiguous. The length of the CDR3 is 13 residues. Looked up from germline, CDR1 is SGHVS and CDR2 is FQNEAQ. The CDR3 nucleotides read TGTCTTTCCCGTCGGTGGGAATCAGAGACCCAGTACTTC. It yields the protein CLSRRWESETQYF.

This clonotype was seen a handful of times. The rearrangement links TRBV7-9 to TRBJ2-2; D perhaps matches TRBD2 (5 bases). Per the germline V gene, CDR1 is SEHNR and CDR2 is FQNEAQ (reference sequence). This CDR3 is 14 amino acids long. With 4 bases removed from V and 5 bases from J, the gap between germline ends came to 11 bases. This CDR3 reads CASSYGKPTGELFF. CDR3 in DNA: TGTGCCAGCAGCTACGGGAAGCCGACCGGGGAGCTGTTTTTT.

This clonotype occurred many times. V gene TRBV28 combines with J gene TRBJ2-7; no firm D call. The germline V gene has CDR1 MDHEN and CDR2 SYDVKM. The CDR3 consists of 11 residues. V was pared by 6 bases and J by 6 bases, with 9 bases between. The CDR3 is CASSLWGEQYF. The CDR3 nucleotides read TGTGCCAGCAGCCTGTGGGGCGAGCAGTACTTC.

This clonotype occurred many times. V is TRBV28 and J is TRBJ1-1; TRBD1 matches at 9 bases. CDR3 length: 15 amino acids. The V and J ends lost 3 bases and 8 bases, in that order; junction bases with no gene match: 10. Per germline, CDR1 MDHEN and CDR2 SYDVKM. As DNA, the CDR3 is TGTGCCAGCAGTTTGGGACAGGGAGTCGAGTCGGAAGCTTTCTTT. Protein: CASSLGQGVESEAFF. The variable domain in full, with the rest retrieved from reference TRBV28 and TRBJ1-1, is DVKVTQSSRYLVKRTGEKVFLECVQDMDHENMFWYRQDPGLGLRLIYFSYDVKMKEKGDIPEGYSVSREKKERFSLILESASTNQTSMYLCASSLGQGVESEAFFGQGTRLTVV.

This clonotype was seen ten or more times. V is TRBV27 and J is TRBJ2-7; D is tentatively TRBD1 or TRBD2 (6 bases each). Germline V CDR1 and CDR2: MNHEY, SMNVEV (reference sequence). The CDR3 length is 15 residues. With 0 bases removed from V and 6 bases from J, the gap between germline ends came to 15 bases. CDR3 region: CASSLSSWGAAEQYF. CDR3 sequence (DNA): TGTGCCAGCAGTTTATCGAGTTGGGGGGCAGCCGAGCAGTACTTC.

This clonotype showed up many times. This chain's CDR3 is CASSLGMSSINQPQHF. CDR3 bases: TGTGCCAGCAGTTTAGGAATGAGCTCGATCAATCAGCCCCAGCATTTT. This sequence joins TRBV28 and TRBJ1-5; D not certain. In germline, CDR1 is MDHEN, CDR2 SYDVKM. The CDR3 covers 16 residues. V dropped 2 bases and J dropped 3 bases, with 14 bases sitting between them.

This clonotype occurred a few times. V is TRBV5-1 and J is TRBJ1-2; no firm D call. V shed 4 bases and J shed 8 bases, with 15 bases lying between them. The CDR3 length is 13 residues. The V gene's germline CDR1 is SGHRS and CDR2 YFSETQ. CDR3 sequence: CASSLGGDGGYTF. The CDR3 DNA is TGCGCCAGCAGCCTGGGAGGCGACGGAGGCTACACCTTC.

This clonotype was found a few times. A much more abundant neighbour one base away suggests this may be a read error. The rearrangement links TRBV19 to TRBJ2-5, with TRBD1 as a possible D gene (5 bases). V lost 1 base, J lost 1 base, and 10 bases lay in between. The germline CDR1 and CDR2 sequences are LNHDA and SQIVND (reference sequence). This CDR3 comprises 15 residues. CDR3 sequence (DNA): TGTGCCAGTAGTATAGCGCGGCAGGGCCAAGAGACCCAGTACTTC. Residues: CASSIARQGQETQYF. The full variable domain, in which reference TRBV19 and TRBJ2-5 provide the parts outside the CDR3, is DGGITQSPKYLFRKEGQNVTLSCEQNLNHDAMYWYRQDPGQGLRLIYYSQIVNDFQKGDIAEGYSVSREKKESFPLTVTSAQKNPTAFYLCASSIARQGQETQYFGPGTRLLVL.

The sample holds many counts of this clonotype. The CDR3 nucleotides are TGTGCCAGCAAGCCGGGACGGAATAATTCACCCCTCCACTTT. Residues: CASKPGRNNSPLHF. The chain couples TRBV6-1 to TRBJ1-6, with a possible D match to TRBD1 (5 bases). The CDR3 totals 14 residues. V shed 7 bases and J shed 5 bases, with 12 bases lying between them. The germline V gene has CDR1 MNHNS and CDR2 SASEGT.